Listed below are T cell receptor beta chains from one sample, sequenced in a study of identical twins. TCRdb re-called the 5' RACE reads through MiXCR, storing one row per CDR3 protein. The sample records around 1.7 million distinct CDR3 sequences, around 29% being singletons. Sequenced: cord blood. These receptors all come from a newborn girl in good health. CDR3s include the opening cysteine and the closing phenylalanine or tryptophan. Each record gives: D gene, V gene, CDR3 length, CDR3 protein. D genes are given only for firm matches.

d_call: NA
v_call: TRBV15
cdr3_length: 13
cdr3_aa: CATSLGVNTEAFF

d_call: TRBD2
v_call: TRBV7-2
cdr3_length: 15
cdr3_aa: CASSLVGASGETQYF

d_call: NA
v_call: TRBV20-1
cdr3_length: 16
cdr3_aa: CSARDRLQGRYGEQFF

d_call: NA
v_call: TRBV24-1
cdr3_length: 15
cdr3_aa: CATSDSGRPTDTQYF

d_call: TRBD2
v_call: TRBV9
cdr3_length: 21
cdr3_aa: CASSSPSGTSGGHRSYNEQFF

d_call: NA
v_call: TRBV6-5
cdr3_length: 11
cdr3_aa: CASSRLNEQFF

d_call: NA
v_call: TRBV10-3
cdr3_length: 16
cdr3_aa: CAISESPGLAKNIQYF

d_call: TRBD1
v_call: TRBV7-4
cdr3_length: 15
cdr3_aa: CASSSADGDSPEAFF

d_call: NA
v_call: TRBV9
cdr3_length: 14
cdr3_aa: CASSVGVTDYGYTF

d_call: NA
v_call: TRBV29-1
cdr3_length: 15
cdr3_aa: CSVEERKRGNYGYTF

d_call: TRBD2
v_call: TRBV29-1
cdr3_length: 16
cdr3_aa: CSVEGVPGRVADTQYF

d_call: NA
v_call: TRBV29-1
cdr3_length: 13
cdr3_aa: CSVAHRDDTEAFF

d_call: NA
v_call: TRBV13
cdr3_length: 15
cdr3_aa: CASSWGDGPTDTQYF

d_call: NA
v_call: TRBV20-1
cdr3_length: 14
cdr3_aa: CSARIGGTQETQYF

d_call: NA
v_call: TRBV6-5
cdr3_length: 13
cdr3_aa: CATTGPGRYEQYF

d_call: NA
v_call: TRBV9
cdr3_length: 14
cdr3_aa: CASSVGIGNTEAFF

d_call: NA
v_call: TRBV11-2
cdr3_length: 17
cdr3_aa: CASSLERRTRGNEKLFF

d_call: NA
v_call: TRBV6-2/TRBV6-3
cdr3_length: 18
cdr3_aa: CASSYSRDGGRNYNEQFF

d_call: NA
v_call: TRBV6-6
cdr3_length: 13
cdr3_aa: CASSYSSTHEQYF

d_call: NA
v_call: TRBV2
cdr3_length: 12
cdr3_aa: CASSGVRYEQYF

d_call: TRBD1
v_call: TRBV6-5
cdr3_length: 13
cdr3_aa: CASSWTGADGYTF

d_call: NA
v_call: TRBV20-1
cdr3_length: 13
cdr3_aa: CSASVVLNTEAFF

d_call: NA
v_call: TRBV14
cdr3_length: 16
cdr3_aa: CASSQTFRGPGGELFF

d_call: TRBD2
v_call: TRBV20-1
cdr3_length: 14
cdr3_aa: CSAHQRELYNEQYF

d_call: NA
v_call: TRBV6-1
cdr3_length: 11
cdr3_aa: CASSGKGSQFF

d_call: TRBD1
v_call: TRBV5-4
cdr3_length: 17
cdr3_aa: CASSLASNRGGSYEQYF

d_call: NA
v_call: TRBV28
cdr3_length: 14
cdr3_aa: CASSIQPTVEKLFF

d_call: NA
v_call: TRBV4-1
cdr3_length: 17
cdr3_aa: CASSQFELVWGGNEQFF

d_call: TRBD1
v_call: TRBV7-9
cdr3_length: 15
cdr3_aa: CASSPAGTATYEQYF

d_call: NA
v_call: TRBV6-5
cdr3_length: 14
cdr3_aa: CASNPGRANEKLFF

d_call: TRBD2
v_call: TRBV9
cdr3_length: 16
cdr3_aa: CASSVRGGGVADTQYF

d_call: NA
v_call: TRBV25-1
cdr3_length: 14
cdr3_aa: CASSEYSGRYGYTF

d_call: TRBD2
v_call: TRBV9
cdr3_length: 17
cdr3_aa: CASSVASSGGFYNEQFF

d_call: TRBD2
v_call: TRBV20-1
cdr3_length: 14
cdr3_aa: CSADLAGGPYEQYF

d_call: TRBD1
v_call: TRBV6-6
cdr3_length: 14
cdr3_aa: CASSRTGDDTEAFF

d_call: NA
v_call: TRBV6-2/TRBV6-3
cdr3_length: 17
cdr3_aa: CASSYPLEGGSYNEQYF

d_call: NA
v_call: TRBV20-1
cdr3_length: 15
cdr3_aa: CSAIWGLASSYEQYF

d_call: NA
v_call: TRBV28
cdr3_length: 14
cdr3_aa: CASSSLGRTDTQYF

d_call: NA
v_call: TRBV2
cdr3_length: 14
cdr3_aa: CASSENDRNYGYTF

d_call: NA
v_call: TRBV6-2/TRBV6-3
cdr3_length: 16
cdr3_aa: CASSLNGGPYQETQYF

d_call: NA
v_call: TRBV5-1
cdr3_length: 16
cdr3_aa: CASSWRDTPSNYGYTF